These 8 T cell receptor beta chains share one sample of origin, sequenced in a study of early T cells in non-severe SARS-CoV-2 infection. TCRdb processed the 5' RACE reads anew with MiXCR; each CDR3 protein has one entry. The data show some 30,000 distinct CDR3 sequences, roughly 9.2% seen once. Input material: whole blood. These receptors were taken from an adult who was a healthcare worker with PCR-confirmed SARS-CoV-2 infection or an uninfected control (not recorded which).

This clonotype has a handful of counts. In DNA, the CDR3 is TGTGCCAGCCGGGACAGGGTAACTGAAGCTTTCTTT. Its translation: CASRDRVTEAFF. The rearrangement links TRBV10-3 to TRBJ1-1; 9 nucleotides line up with TRBD1. Germline assignment: CDR1 ENHRY and CDR2 SYGVKD. This CDR3 is 12 amino acids long. V trimming: 10 bases; J trimming: 5 bases; junction bases outside the gene matches: 5.

DNA of the CDR3: TGCAGTGCTAGAGATATTAAGAACACCGGGGAGCTGTTTTTT. It is translated as CSARDIKNTGELFF. The chain combines TRBV20-1 with TRBJ2-2; D unresolved. The CDR3 consists of 14 residues. V was pared by 0 bases and J by 1 base, with 6 bases between. Germline loops: CDR1 DFQATT, CDR2 SNEGSKA (reference sequence).

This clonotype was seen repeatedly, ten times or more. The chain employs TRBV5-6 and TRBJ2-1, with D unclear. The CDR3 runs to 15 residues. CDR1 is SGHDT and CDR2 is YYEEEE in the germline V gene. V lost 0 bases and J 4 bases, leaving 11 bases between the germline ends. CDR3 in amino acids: CASSLAQSEYNEQFF. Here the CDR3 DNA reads TGTGCCAGCAGCTTGGCCCAATCCGAGTACAATGAGCAGTTCTTC.

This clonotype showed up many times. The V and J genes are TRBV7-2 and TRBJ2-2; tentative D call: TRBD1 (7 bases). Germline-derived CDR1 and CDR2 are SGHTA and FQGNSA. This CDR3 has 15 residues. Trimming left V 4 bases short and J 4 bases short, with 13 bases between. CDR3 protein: CASSSRGVGTGELFF. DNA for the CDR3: TGTGCCAGCAGCTCCAGGGGGGTAGGCACCGGGGAGCTGTTTTTT.

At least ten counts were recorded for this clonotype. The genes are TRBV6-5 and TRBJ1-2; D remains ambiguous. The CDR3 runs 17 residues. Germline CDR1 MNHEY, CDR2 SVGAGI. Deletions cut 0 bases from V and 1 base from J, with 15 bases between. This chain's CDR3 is CASSYSKTRGLNYGYTF. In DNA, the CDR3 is TGTGCCAGCAGTTACTCGAAGACCCGAGGACTTAACTATGGCTACACCTTC.

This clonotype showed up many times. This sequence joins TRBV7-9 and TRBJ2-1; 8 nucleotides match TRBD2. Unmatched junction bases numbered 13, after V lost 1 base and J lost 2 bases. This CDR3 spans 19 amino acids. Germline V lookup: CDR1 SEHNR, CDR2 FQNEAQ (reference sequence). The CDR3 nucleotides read TGTGCCAGCAGCTTAGTAGTTCCCCGCCGGGGACTAGCCTACAATGAGCAGTTCTTC. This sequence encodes CASSLVVPRRGLAYNEQFF.

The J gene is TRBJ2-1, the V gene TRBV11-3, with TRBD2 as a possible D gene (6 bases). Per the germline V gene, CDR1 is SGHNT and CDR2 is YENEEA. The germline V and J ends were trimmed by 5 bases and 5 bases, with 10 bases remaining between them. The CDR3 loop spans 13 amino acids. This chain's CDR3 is CASSGGTDNEQFF. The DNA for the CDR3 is TGTGCCAGCAGCGGGGGGACTGACAATGAGCAGTTCTTC. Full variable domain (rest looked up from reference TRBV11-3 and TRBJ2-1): EAGVVQSPRYKIIEKKQPVAFWCNPISGHNTLYWYLQNLGQGPELLIRYENEEAVDDSQLPKDRFSAERLKGVDSTLKIQPAELGDSAVYLCASSGGTDNEQFFGPGTRLTVL.

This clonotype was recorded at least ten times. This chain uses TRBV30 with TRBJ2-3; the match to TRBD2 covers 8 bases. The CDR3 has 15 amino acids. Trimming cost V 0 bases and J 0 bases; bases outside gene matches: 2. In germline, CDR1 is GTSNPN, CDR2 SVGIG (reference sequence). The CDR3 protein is CAWSVKRGSTDTQYF. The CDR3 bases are TGTGCCTGGAGTGTGAAGCGGGGGAGCACAGATACGCAGTATTTT.